Shown below are 12 T cell receptor beta chains from a single sample sequenced in a study of cytomegalovirus exposure and HLA in healthy donors (dated by TCRdb to 2016 to 2017). Library preparation was by the immunoSEQ multiplex PCR assay. For the multiplex PCR, a mixture combining 60 forward primers for TCR Vbeta segments and 13 reverse primers for TCR Jbeta segments was used. The clones in this table, taken by TCRdb from immuneACCESS, are in-frame only. Not every clone is retained; where verified, under half of the shortfall comes from an unresolved V gene, and the cause of the rest is unknown. In this sample the table shows about 150,000 clones, 65% to 90% of which occur a single time. Of the sample, just under 2% is held by the ten largest clones. Sequences were obtained from PBMCs. The receptors stem from a woman under 30 in good health and CMV-seronegative.

The CDR3: CASSNRGHEQYF. CDR3 nucleotide sequence: TGTGCCAGCAGTAACAGGGGCCACGAGCAGTACTTC. V and J are TRBV27 and TRBJ2-5; the match to TRBD1 covers 7 bases. The assigned J gene may be wrong: the sequence end matches TRBJ2-7 better. Germline assignment: CDR1 MNHEY and CDR2 SMNVEV (reference sequence). This CDR3 is built from 12 residues.

In this sample, this clone turned up once. The chain is built from TRBV2 and TRBJ1-1; weak D call: TRBD1 (6 bases). The length of the CDR3 is 15 residues. Trimming cost V 2 bases and J 3 bases, with 13 bases left between them. Germline-derived CDR1 and CDR2 are SNHLY and FYNNEI. In nucleotides, the CDR3 is TGTGCCAGCAGTGAATTGGGGGGGCGCGACACTGAAGCTTTCTTT. This encodes CASSELGGRDTEAFF.

This clone has only a few counts. The chain has TRBV11-2 and TRBJ1-1, with a weak D call TRBD1 (5 bases). Trimming cost V 4 bases and J 10 bases, with 19 bases left between them. Per the germline V gene, CDR1 is SGHAT and CDR2 is FQNNGV. The CDR3 covers 14 residues. CDR3 loop: CASSSQKVRVGAFF. The DNA of the CDR3 is TGTGCCAGCAGCTCCCAAAAGGTCAGGGTTGGAGCTTTCTTT.

The genes are TRBV19 and TRBJ1-2, with 7 bases lining up with TRBD1. Germline CDR1 and CDR2: LNHDA and SQIVND (reference sequence). There are 12 residues in the CDR3. V lost 9 bases, J lost 3 bases, and 4 bases stayed unmatched. The DNA for the CDR3 is TGTGCCAGCAGCGACAGGGACTATGGCTACACCTTC. The encoded protein is CASSDRDYGYTF. Filled out from reference TRBV19 and TRBJ1-2, the complete variable domain reads DGGITQSPKYLFRKEGQNVTLSCEQNLNHDAMYWYRQDPGQGLRLIYYSQIVNDFQKGDIAEGYSVSREKKESFPLTVTSAQKNPTAFYLCASSDRDYGYTFGSGTRLTVV.

This chain connects TRBV11-2 to TRBJ2-1, with 7 bases that match TRBD1. Trimming took 7 bases from V and 2 from J; bases not matched to a gene: 8. Germline V gene data show CDR1 as SGHAT and CDR2 as FQNNGV. The CDR3 length is 15 residues. The CDR3: CASKSSGGTYNEQFF. Here the CDR3 DNA reads TGTGCCAGCAAATCCTCAGGGGGTACCTACAATGAGCAGTTCTTC.

The chain employs TRBV19 and TRBJ2-7, with TRBD2 identical over 9 bases. Germline trimming cut 7 bases from V and 0 bases from J; bases unmatched to any gene: 4. The CDR3 spans 14 residues. Germline V lookup: CDR1 LNHDA, CDR2 SQIVND (reference sequence). The CDR3 is CASKLAGYSYEQYF. CDR3 coding DNA: TGTGCCAGTAAACTAGCGGGTTACTCCTACGAGCAGTACTTC.

The chain links TRBV23-1 to TRBJ2-1; no definite D call. TRBV23-1 is assigned to the ORF class and has an uncertain function. This CDR3 is 17 amino acids long. V was pared by 0 bases and J by 8 bases, with 20 bases between. DNA of the CDR3: TGCGCCAGCAGTCAATCCCCACTCCCGGTACCTTTCGATGAGCAGTTCTTC. This sequence encodes CASSQSPLPVPFDEQFF.

The gene calls are TRBV28 and TRBJ1-1; no clear D. Germline-derived CDR1 and CDR2 are MDHEN and SYDVKM. The CDR3 loop spans 14 amino acids. V gave up 3 bases and J gave up 1 base, with 9 bases separating them. CDR3 in amino acids: CASSFPHSNTEAFF. Written as DNA, the CDR3 is TGTGCCAGCAGTTTCCCCCACTCGAACACTGAAGCTTTCTTT. The complete variable domain, with remaining parts taken from reference TRBV28 and TRBJ1-1, reads DVKVTQSSRYLVKRTGEKVFLECVQDMDHENMFWYRQDPGLGLRLIYFSYDVKMKEKGDIPEGYSVSREKKERFSLILESASTNQTSMYLCASSFPHSNTEAFFGQGTRLTVV.

The chain has TRBV6-5 and TRBJ2-7; D possibly corresponds to TRBD2 (6 bases). The CDR3 totals 15 residues. The V gene lost 5 bases and the J gene lost 2 bases, with 16 bases spanning the gap. Per the germline V gene, CDR1 is MNHEY and CDR2 is SVGAGI. The DNA for the CDR3 is TGTGCCAGCAGTATACTAGCCGGAGCAACCTACGAGCAGTACTTC. This translates into CASSILAGATYEQYF.

The chain joins TRBV28 to TRBJ1-5, with a weak D call TRBD1 (5 bases). From germline, CDR1 is MDHEN and CDR2 SYDVKM. The CDR3 contains 15 residues. V lost 3 bases to trimming and J lost 5 bases, with 14 bases between them. CDR3 coding DNA: TGTGCCAGCAGTTTTCTCGCCGGGGGGGATCAGCCCCAGCATTTT. It specifies CASSFLAGGDQPQHF.

The chain is built from TRBV28 and TRBJ2-7; the match to TRBD1 covers 9 bases. J lost 0 bases, V lost 5 bases, and 20 bases had no gene match. CDR1 and CDR2 (germline): MDHEN, SYDVKM. The CDR3 has 20 amino acids. The CDR3 nucleotides read TGTGCCAGCAGTCTCCCCATAATCAGGGCGGGACAGGGTCCCTCCTACGAGCAGTACTTC. Translating gives CASSLPIIRAGQGPSYEQYF.

This clone was observed a single time. The chain couples TRBV5-1 to TRBJ2-3; possible D gene TRBD2, 6 bases. V was clipped by 4 bases and J by 2 bases, with 11 bases between them. CDR1 is SGHRS and CDR2 is YFSETQ in the germline V gene. This CDR3 has 14 amino acids. The CDR3 region is CASSLSGDTDTQYF. The CDR3 DNA reads TGCGCCAGCAGCCTGTCGGGGGACACAGATACGCAGTATTTT. Based on the CDR3 plus reference TRBV5-1 and TRBJ2-3, the full variable domain is KAGVTQTPRYLIKTRGQQVTLSCSPISGHRSVSWYQQTPGQGLQFLFEYFSETQRNKGNFPGRFSGRQFSNSRSEMNVSTLELGDSALYLCASSLSGDTDTQYFGPGTRLTVL.